Below, one T cell receptor (beta chain) is given with its context. The method was immunoSEQ multiplex PCR; TCRdb's version includes in-frame clones alone and lacks a portion of them. The sample lists tens of thousands of clones, about 85% occurring once. The data are from a study of multiple sclerosis patients with progressive multifocal leukoencephalopathy. Trimming at V came to 3 bases and at J to 1 base, leaving 11 bases not matched to a gene. Germline CDR1 and CDR2: LGHNA and YNFKEQ. The CDR3 is made up of 19 amino acids. The sample's time point: time of PML onset. T3 blood samples were collected at the time of PML onset.

The source material was PBMCs, sampled from a patient treated with natalizumab. This sequence joins TRBV4-2 and TRBJ2-5, with TRBD2 matching 13 bases. The clonotype originates from a woman aged 25-40 years with progressive multifocal leukoencephalopathy. The CDR3 reads CASSQELAGGPLGQETQYF. The CDR3, as DNA: TGTGCCAGCAGCCAGGAACTAGCGGGGGGGCCCCTTGGCCAAGAGACCCAGTACTTC.